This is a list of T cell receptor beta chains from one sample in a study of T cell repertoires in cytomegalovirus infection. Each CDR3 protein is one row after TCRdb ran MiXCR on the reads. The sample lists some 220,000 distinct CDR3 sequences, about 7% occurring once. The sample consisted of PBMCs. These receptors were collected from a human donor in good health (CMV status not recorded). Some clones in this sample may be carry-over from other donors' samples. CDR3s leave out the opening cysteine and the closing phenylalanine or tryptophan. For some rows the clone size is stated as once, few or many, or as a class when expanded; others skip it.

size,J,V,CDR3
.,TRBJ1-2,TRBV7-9,ASSLDRGVYGYT
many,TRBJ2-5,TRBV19,ASRGTGVETQY
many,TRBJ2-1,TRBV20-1,SARGQLAGVTYNEQF
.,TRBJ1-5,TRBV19,ASSHPRDNNNQPQH
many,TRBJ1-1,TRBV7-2,ASSFKAGRVDTEAF
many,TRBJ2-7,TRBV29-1,SVVNRADSYEQY
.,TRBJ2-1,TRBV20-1,SARSKTEQF
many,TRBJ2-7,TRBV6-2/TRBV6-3,ASSFGTSGYEQY
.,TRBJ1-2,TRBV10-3,AINGMDRGNYGYT
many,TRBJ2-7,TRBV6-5,ASRRDSRTYEQY
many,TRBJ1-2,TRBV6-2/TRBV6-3,ASSYPWGRGDGYT
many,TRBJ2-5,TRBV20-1,SARQGGGETQY
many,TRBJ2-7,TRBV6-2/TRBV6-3,ASAIPGTGLNEQY
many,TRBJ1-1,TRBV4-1,ASSQPPGRMNTEAF
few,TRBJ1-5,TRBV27,ASSLGQGGQPQH
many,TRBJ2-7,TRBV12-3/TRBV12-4,ASTSWDRAYEQY
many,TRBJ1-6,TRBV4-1,ASSQDQEDSRSYNSPLH
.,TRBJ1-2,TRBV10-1,ASSADRYGYT
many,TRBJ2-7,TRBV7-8,ASSVHYEQY
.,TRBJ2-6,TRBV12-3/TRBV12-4,ASRLGQGVDSGANVLT
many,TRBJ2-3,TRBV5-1,ASSLGQRTDTQY
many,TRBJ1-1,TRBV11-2,ASSWAATNTEAF
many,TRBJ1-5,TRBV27,ASSPSWEALDNQPQH
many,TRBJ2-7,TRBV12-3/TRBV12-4,ASSLYGGVNEQY
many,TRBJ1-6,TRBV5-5,ASSWVENSPLH
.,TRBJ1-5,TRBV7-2,ASSLGQDQPQH
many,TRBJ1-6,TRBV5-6,ASSVGLIKLAPLH
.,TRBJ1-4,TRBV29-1,SVGQIATNEKLF
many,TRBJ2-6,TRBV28,ASSFPGQGPSGANVLT